This entry concerns a single TCR beta chain. The data are from a study of blood T cell repertoires in COVID-19. Study in general: In each case, the material was cDNA or gDNA derived from T cells, B-cell-depleted T cells, or PBMCs.

Per the original methods: Quantification of nucleated cells was approximated via reference gene primer amplification. The assay was immunoSEQ multiplex PCR, and TCRdb's table has in-frame clones only and misses some. V, J and clone size derive from that table, while D and trimming were established from the DNA sequence. The data show about 330,000 clones, about 90% seen once. Donors in Cohort 3 who had recovered were those with two negative PCRs, healthcare professional clearance, or resolution of their symptoms. Germline lookup yields CDR1 LNHDA and CDR2 SQIVND (reference sequence). The CDR3 runs 14 residues. The J segment lost 6 bases and the V segment lost 5 bases, leaving 9 bases of the junction unmatched.

The sequencing input was PBMCs or T cells enriched from blood (not recorded which). V gene TRBV19 combines with J gene TRBJ1-1; the match to TRBD1 covers 7 bases. The sequence was obtained from a man aged 25 to 45 who had recovered from COVID-19. The CDR3 spells CASSSRQGRSEAFF. The CDR3, as DNA: TGTGCCAGTAGTTCAAGACAGGGTAGATCTGAAGCTTTCTTT.